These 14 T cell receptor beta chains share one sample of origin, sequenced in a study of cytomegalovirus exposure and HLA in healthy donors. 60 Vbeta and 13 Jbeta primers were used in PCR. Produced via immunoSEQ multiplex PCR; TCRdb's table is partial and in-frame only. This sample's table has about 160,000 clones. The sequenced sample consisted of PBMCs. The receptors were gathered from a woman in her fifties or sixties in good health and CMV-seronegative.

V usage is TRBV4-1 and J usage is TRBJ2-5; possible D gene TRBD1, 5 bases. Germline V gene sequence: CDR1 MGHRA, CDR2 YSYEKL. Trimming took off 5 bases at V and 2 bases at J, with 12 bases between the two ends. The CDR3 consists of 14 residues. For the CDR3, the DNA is TGCGCCAGCAGCGAGCGACAGTATCAAGAGACCCAGTACTTC. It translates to CASSERQYQETQYF.

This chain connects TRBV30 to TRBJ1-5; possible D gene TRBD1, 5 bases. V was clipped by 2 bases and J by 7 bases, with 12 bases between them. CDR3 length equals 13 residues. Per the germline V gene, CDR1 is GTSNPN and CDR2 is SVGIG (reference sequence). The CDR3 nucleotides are TGTGCCTGGAGTCGACAGAACAGGCAGCCCCAGCATTTT. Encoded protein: CAWSRQNRQPQHF.

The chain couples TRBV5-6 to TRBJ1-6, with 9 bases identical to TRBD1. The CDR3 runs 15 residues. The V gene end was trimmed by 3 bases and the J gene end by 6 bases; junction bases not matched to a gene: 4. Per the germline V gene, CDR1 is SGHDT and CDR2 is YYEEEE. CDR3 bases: TGTGCCAGCAGCTCCCCGACAGGGGGTAATTCACCCCTCCACTTT. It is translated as CASSSPTGGNSPLHF.

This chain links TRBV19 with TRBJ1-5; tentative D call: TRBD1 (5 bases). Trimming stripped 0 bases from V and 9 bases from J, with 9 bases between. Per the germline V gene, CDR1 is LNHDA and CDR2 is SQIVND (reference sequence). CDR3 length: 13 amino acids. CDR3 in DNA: TGTGCCAGTAGTATAGACAGGGATGGGCCCCAGCATTTT. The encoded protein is CASSIDRDGPQHF.

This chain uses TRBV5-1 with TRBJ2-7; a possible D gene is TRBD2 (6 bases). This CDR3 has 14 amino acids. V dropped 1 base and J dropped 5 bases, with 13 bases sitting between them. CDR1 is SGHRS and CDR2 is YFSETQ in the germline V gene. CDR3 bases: TGCGCCAGCAGCTTGCCGACTAGTCAGCACGAGCAGTACTTC. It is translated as CASSLPTSQHEQYF.

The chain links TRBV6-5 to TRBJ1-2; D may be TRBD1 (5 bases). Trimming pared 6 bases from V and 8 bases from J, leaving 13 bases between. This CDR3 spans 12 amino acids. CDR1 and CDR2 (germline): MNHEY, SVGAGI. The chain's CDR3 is CASRSGVRGYTF. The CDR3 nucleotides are TGTGCCAGCAGGTCGGGGGTTCGGGGCTACACCTTC.

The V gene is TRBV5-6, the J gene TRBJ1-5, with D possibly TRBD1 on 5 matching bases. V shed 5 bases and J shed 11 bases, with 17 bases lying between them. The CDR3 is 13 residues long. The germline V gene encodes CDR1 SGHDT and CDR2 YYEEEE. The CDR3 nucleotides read TGTGCCAGCAGATCGAAATCGGGGGGAGCCCAGCATTTT. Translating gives CASRSKSGGAQHF.

The CDR3, as DNA: TGTGCCAGCAGACTAGCGGGAGGTCTCCTCAATGAGCAGTTCTTC. It specifies CASRLAGGLLNEQFF. The chain combines TRBV6-6 with TRBJ2-1; 12 bases agree with TRBD2. CDR3 size: 15 residues. Germline V gene sequence: CDR1 MNHNY, CDR2 SVGAGI (reference sequence). The J segment lost 6 bases and the V segment lost 6 bases, leaving 6 bases of the junction unmatched.

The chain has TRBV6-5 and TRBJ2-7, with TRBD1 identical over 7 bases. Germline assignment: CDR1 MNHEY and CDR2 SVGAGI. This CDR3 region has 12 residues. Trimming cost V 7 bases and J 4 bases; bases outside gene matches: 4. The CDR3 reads CASKGARYEQYF. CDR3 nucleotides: TGTGCCAGCAAGGGGGCGCGGTACGAGCAGTACTTC.

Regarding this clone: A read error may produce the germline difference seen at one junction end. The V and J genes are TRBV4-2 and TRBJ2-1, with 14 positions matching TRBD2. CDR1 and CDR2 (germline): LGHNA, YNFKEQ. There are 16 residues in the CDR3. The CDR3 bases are TGTGCCAGCAGCCAAGATCCCCCGGGACTAGCGGGAGTTCGAATCTTC. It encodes CASSQDPPGLAGVRIF.

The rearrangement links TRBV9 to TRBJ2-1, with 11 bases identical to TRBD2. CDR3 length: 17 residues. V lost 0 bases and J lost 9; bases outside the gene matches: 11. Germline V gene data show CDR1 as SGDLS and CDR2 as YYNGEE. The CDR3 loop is CASSVASGLAGGGEQFF. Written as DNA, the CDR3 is TGTGCCAGCAGCGTAGCTAGCGGCCTAGCGGGAGGAGGTGAGCAGTTCTTC.

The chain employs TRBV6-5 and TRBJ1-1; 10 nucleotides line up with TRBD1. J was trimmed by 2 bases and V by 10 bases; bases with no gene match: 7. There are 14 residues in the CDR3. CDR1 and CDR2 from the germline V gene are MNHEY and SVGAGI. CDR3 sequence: CATRGQGENTEAFF. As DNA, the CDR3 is TGTGCCACGAGAGGACAGGGGGAAAACACTGAAGCTTTCTTT.

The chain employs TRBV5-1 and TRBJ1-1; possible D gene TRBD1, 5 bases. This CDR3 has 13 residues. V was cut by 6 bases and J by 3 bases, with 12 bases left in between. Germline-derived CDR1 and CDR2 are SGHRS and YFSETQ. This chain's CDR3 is CASTLGGDTEAFF. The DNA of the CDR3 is TGCGCCAGCACCCTGGGGGGGGACACTGAAGCTTTCTTT.

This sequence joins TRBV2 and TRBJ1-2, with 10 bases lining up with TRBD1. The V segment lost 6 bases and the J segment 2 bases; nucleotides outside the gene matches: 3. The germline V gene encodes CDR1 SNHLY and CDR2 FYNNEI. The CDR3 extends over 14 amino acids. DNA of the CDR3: TGTGCCAGCAGGGGACAGGGGTCCAACTATGGCTACACCTTC. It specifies CASRGQGSNYGYTF.